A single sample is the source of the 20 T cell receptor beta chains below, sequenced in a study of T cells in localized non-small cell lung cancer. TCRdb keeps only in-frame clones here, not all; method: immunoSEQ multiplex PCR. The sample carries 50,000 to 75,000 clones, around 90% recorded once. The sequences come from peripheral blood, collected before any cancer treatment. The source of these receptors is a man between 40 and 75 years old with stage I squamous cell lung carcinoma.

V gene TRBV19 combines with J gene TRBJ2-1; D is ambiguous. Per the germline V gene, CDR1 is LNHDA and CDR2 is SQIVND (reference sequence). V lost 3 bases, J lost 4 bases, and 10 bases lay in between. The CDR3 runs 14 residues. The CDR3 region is CASSIGQNYNEQFF. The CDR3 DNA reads TGTGCCAGTAGTATCGGTCAGAATTACAATGAGCAGTTCTTC. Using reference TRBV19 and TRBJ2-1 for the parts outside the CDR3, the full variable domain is DGGITQSPKYLFRKEGQNVTLSCEQNLNHDAMYWYRQDPGQGLRLIYYSQIVNDFQKGDIAEGYSVSREKKESFPLTVTSAQKNPTAFYLCASSIGQNYNEQFFGPGTRLTVL.

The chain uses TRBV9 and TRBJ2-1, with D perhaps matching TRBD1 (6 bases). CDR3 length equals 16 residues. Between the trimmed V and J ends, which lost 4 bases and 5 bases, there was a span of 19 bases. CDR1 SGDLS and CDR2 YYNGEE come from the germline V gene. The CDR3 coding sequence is TGTGCCAGCAGCTCCGACCGGGACACTTATAACAATGAGCAGTTCTTC. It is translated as CASSSDRDTYNNEQFF.

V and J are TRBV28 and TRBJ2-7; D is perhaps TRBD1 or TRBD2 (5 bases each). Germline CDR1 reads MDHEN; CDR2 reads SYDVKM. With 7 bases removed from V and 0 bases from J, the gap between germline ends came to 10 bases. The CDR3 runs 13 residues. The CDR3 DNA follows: TGTGCCAGCATCGAGGGGAGCTCCTACGAGCAGTACTTC. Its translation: CASIEGSSYEQYF.

CDR3 bases: TGTGCCAGCAGCTCCGGGACTGTTGGCGACACTGAAGCTTTCTTT. As protein: CASSSGTVGDTEAFF. The chain uses TRBV5-8 and TRBJ1-1; a possible D gene is TRBD1 (5 bases). CDR3 length: 15 residues. Trimming stripped 3 bases from V and 3 bases from J, with 15 bases between. CDR1 is SGHTS, CDR2 YDEGEE, per germline.

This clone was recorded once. The DNA for the CDR3 is TGTGCCAGCAGCACAGCGGGAGGTGAGCAGTTCTTC. This encodes CASSTAGGEQFF. This chain uses TRBV5-6 with TRBJ2-1, with 9 bases identical to TRBD2. V trimming: 4 bases; J trimming: 9 bases; junction bases outside the gene matches: 2. The CDR3 covers 12 residues. Germline V gene data show CDR1 as SGHDT and CDR2 as YYEEEE.

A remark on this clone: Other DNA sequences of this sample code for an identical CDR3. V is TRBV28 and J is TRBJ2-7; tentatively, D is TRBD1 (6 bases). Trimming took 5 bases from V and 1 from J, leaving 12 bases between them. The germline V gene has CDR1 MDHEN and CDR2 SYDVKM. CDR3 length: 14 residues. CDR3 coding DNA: TGTGCCAGCAGTGCCCCAGGACAGTCCTACGAGCAGTACTTC. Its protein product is CASSAPGQSYEQYF.

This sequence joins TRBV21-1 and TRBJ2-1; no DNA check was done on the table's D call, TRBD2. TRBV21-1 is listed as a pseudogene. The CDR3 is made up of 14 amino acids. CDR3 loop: CASSKASGTNEQFF. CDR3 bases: TGTGCCAGCAGCAAAGCTAGCGGGACCAATGAGCAGTTCTTC.

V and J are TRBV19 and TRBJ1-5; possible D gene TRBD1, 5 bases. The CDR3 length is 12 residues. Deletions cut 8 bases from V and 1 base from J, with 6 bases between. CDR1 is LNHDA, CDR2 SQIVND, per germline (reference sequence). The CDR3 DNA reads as TGTGCCAGTCGGGACAGCAATCAGCCCCAGCATTTT. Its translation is CASRDSNQPQHF.

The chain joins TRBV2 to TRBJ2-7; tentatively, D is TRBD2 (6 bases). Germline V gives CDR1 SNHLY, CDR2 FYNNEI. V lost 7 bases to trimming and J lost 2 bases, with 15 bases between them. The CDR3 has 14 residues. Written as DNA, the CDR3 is TGTGCCAGCACAACCCCCCGGAGGGCCTACGAGCAGTACTTC. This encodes CASTTPRRAYEQYF. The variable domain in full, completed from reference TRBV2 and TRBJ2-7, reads EPEVTQTPSHQVTQMGQEVILRCVPISNHLYFYWYRQILGQKVEFLVSFYNNEISEKSEIFDDQFSVERPDGSNFTLKIRSTKLEDSAMYFCASTTPRRAYEQYFGPGTRLTVT.

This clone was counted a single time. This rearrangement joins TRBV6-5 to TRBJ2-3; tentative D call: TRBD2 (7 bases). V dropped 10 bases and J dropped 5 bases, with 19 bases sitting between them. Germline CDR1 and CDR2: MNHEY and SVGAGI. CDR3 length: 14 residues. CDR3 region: CATSLGGVEDTQYF. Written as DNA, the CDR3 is TGTGCCACCTCATTAGGGGGGGTTGAAGATACGCAGTATTTT.

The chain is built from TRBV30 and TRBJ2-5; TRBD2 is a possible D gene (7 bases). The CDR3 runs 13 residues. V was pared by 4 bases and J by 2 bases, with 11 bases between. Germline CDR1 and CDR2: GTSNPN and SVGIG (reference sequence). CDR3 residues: CAWKKGGQETQYF. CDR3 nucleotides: TGTGCCTGGAAAAAGGGGGGGCAAGAGACCCAGTACTTC.

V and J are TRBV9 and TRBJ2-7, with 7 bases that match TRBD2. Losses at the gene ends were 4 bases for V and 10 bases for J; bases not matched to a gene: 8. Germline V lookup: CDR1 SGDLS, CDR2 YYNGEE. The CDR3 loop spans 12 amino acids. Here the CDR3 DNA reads TGTGCCAGCAGCTACCCCGGGGGGACTCAGTACTTC. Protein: CASSYPGGTQYF.

CDR3 protein: CASSPRTGLSNYEQYF. CDR3 nucleotide sequence: TGCGCCAGCAGCCCACGTACGGGCCTCTCGAACTACGAGCAGTACTTC. V and J are TRBV4-3 and TRBJ2-7, with D unresolved. In germline, CDR1 is LGHNA, CDR2 YSLEER. Trimming pared 4 bases from V and 3 bases from J, leaving 19 bases between. The CDR3 is 16 residues long.

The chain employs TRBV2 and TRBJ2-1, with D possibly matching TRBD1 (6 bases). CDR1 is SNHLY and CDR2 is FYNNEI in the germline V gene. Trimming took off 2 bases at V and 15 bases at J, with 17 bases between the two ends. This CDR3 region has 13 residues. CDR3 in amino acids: CASSERAALGGFF. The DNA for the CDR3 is TGTGCCAGCAGTGAACGCGCAGCCCTAGGGGGGTTCTTC.

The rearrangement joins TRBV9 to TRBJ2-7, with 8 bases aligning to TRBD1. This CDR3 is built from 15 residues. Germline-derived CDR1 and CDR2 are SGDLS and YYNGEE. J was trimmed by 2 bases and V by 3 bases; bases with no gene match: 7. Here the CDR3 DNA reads TGTGCCAGCAGCGCTGGACAGGGAGGAACCTACGAGCAGTACTTC. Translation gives CASSAGQGGTYEQYF.

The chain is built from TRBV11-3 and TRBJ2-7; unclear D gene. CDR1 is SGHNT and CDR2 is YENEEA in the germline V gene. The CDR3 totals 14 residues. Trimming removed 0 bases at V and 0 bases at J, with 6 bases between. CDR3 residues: CASSLDASSYEQYF. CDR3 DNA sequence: TGTGCCAGCAGCTTAGATGCGAGCTCCTACGAGCAGTACTTC.

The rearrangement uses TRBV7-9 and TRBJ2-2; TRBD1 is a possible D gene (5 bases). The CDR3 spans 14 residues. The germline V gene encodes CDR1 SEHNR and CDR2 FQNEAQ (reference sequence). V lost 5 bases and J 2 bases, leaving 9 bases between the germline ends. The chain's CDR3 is CASSLDSNTGELFF. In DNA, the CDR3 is TGTGCCAGCAGCCTAGACAGCAACACCGGGGAGCTGTTTTTT.

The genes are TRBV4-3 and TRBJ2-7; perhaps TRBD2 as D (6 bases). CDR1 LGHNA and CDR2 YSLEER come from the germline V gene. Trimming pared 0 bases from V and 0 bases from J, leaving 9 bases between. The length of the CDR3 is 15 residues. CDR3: CASSQEAGSSYEQYF. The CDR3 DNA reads TGCGCCAGCAGCCAAGAGGCCGGGAGCTCCTACGAGCAGTACTTC.

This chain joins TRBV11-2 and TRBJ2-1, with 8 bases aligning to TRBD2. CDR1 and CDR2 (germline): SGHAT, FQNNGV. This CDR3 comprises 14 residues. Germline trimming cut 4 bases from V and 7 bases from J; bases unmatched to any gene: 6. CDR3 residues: CASSYAGGANEQFF. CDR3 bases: TGTGCCAGCAGCTACGCCGGGGGGGCGAATGAGCAGTTCTTC. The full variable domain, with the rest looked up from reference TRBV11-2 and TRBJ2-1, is EAGVAQSPRYKIIEKRQSVAFWCNPISGHATLYWYQQILGQGPKLLIQFQNNGVVDDSQLPKDRFSAERLKGVDSTLKIQPAKLEDSAVYLCASSYAGGANEQFFGPGTRLTVL.

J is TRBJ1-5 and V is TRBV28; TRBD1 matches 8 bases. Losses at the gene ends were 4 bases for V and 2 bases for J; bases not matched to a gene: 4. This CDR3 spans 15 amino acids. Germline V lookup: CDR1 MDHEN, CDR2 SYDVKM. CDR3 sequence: CASSSPGQGNQPQHF. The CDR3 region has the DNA TGTGCCAGCAGTTCCCCGGGACAGGGCAATCAGCCCCAGCATTTT.